These 11 T cell receptor beta chains share one sample of origin, sequenced in a study of identical twins. A single record per CDR3 protein comes from TCRdb applying MiXCR to the 5' RACE reads. Among approximately 410,000 distinct CDR3 sequences, around 20% were seen once, and the ten largest hold roughly an eighth. The sequenced sample consisted of naive T cells sorted from blood. Every receptor here comes from a man aged 50 or older in good health.

This clonotype was recorded many times. This chain joins TRBV20-1 and TRBJ2-7; 7 bases are shared with TRBD1. This CDR3 spans 12 amino acids. After removal of 6 bases from V and 3 bases from J, the junction contained 5 bases not matched to a gene. Germline CDR1 DFQATT, CDR2 SNEGSKA (reference sequence). The CDR3 sequence: CSARDSYYEQYF. CDR3 DNA: TGCAGTGCAAGGGACAGCTACTACGAGCAGTACTTC.

This clonotype was observed at least ten times. The rearrangement joins TRBV6-2 or TRBV6-3 to TRBJ2-5; 8 nucleotides align to TRBD1. Per germline, CDR1 MNHEY and CDR2 SVGEGT. The CDR3 sequence is 14 residues long. V trimming: 5 bases; J trimming: 1 base; junction bases outside the gene matches: 3. The CDR3 sequence: CASSRGTGQETQYF. The CDR3 DNA reads as TGTGCCAGCAGTCGTGGGACAGGCCAAGAGACCCAGTACTTC.

This clonotype was recorded many times. The rearrangement links TRBV5-1 to TRBJ2-5; D unresolved. Germline CDR1 SGHRS, CDR2 YFSETQ. CDR3 length: 12 residues. Trimming removed 5 bases from V and 5 bases from J, with 10 bases in between. In DNA, the CDR3 is TGCGCCAGCAGAGAAAACGCTGAGACCCAGTACTTC. This codes for CASRENAETQYF.

V usage is TRBV29-1 and J usage is TRBJ2-3, with a tentative D call TRBD1 (5 bases). Deletions cut 7 bases from V and 1 base from J, with 18 bases between. The CDR3 totals 15 residues. Germline loops: CDR1 SQVTM, CDR2 ANQGSEA. The CDR3 is CSAVPAGHRTDTQYF. The CDR3, as DNA: TGCAGCGCCGTCCCAGCAGGACATCGCACAGATACGCAGTATTTT.

V usage is TRBV11-3 and J usage is TRBJ2-1; no firm D call. This CDR3 has 13 amino acids. Looked up from germline, CDR1 is SGHNT and CDR2 is YENEEA. V lost 0 bases and J 4 bases, leaving 4 bases between the germline ends. CDR3 sequence reads: CASSLEIYNEQFF. CDR3 DNA sequence: TGTGCCAGCAGCTTAGAGATATACAATGAGCAGTTCTTC.

This clonotype was seen a few times. The V call is TRBV10-3, the J call TRBJ2-1; 7 nucleotides agree with TRBD1. The germline gives CDR1 ENHRY, CDR2 SYGVKD. CDR3 length: 15 residues. Trimming at V came to 2 bases and at J to 9 bases, leaving 10 bases not matched to a gene. CDR3 amino acids: CAISEPRQGVPEQFF. In DNA, the CDR3 is TGTGCCATCAGTGAGCCCCGACAGGGCGTCCCTGAGCAGTTCTTC.

The chain couples TRBV20-1 to TRBJ1-4, with unresolved D. The CDR3 has 13 residues. Germline assignment: CDR1 DFQATT and CDR2 SNEGSKA (reference sequence). Between the trimmed V and J ends, which lost 0 bases and 3 bases, there was a span of 5 bases. The CDR3 spells CSARDSSNEKLFF. Here the CDR3 DNA reads TGCAGTGCTAGAGACAGTTCTAATGAAAAACTGTTTTTT.

There are many counts of this clonotype. V usage is TRBV12-3 or TRBV12-4 and J usage is TRBJ1-3; no reliable D call. This CDR3 is built from 12 residues. V gave up 8 bases and J gave up 4 bases, with 9 bases separating them. The DNA for the CDR3 is TGTGCCAGCTATGCACGAGGAAACACCATATATTTT. As protein: CASYARGNTIYF.

This clonotype was counted at least ten times. The chain joins TRBV10-3 to TRBJ2-5, with 10 nucleotides matching TRBD1. This CDR3 has 13 residues. Germline loops: CDR1 ENHRY, CDR2 SYGVKD. V shed 6 bases and J 14 bases; nucleotides not matched to a gene: 12. The DNA for the CDR3 is TGTGCCATCAGCCATCCGGGACAGGGGCCCTTTTACTTC. It is translated as CAISHPGQGPFYF.

At least ten counts were recorded for this clonotype. The chain links TRBV6-1 to TRBJ2-2, with D perhaps TRBD2 (6 bases). The V and J ends lost 3 bases and 5 bases respectively, with 16 bases between them. The V gene's germline CDR1 is MNHNS and CDR2 SASEGT. This CDR3 spans 16 amino acids. The CDR3 is CASSDRGGRSTGELFF. Written as DNA, the CDR3 is TGTGCCAGCAGTGACCGTGGGGGGAGAAGTACCGGGGAGCTGTTTTTT.

This clonotype was found a few times. The chain is built from TRBV9 and TRBJ2-3; 7 positions agree with TRBD2. This CDR3 region has 16 residues. V dropped 4 bases and J dropped 4; count of bases not matched to a gene: 12. The germline CDR1 and CDR2 sequences are SGDLS and YYNGEE. The CDR3 DNA is TGTGCCAGCAGCACATATGGGGGGGAGTTCGCAGATACGCAGTATTTT. Amino acids: CASSTYGGEFADTQYF.